Shown below are 27 T cell receptor beta chains from a single sample sequenced in a study of shared clonotypes between healthy human individuals. Some clones are missing from TCRdb's copy, which holds only in-frame ones; the method was immunoSEQ multiplex PCR. The profile shows about 2,100,000 clones, 85% to 95% of them singletons. Positively selected for CCR7, the CD45RO-negative cells used as naive CD8 cells excluded terminally differentiated effector memory CD45RA+ cells. Source material: naive CD8+ T cells from PBMCs. The receptors originated from a young man in good health. Some clones in this sample may be carry-over from other donors' samples.

J is TRBJ1-4 and V is TRBV27; TRBD1 aligns across 10 bases. The CDR3 extends over 14 amino acids. V lost 4 bases and J lost 8; bases outside the gene matches: 4. Germline V CDR1 and CDR2: MNHEY, SMNVEV (reference sequence). CDR3 sequence reads: CASSSTGGGEKLFF. Written as DNA, the CDR3 is TGTGCCAGCAGTTCGACAGGGGGCGGCGAAAAACTGTTTTTT.

The V gene is TRBV4-1, the J gene TRBJ2-7; tentatively, D is TRBD2 (5 bases). Trimming stripped 2 bases from V and 6 bases from J, with 14 bases between. Germline loops: CDR1 MGHRA, CDR2 YSYEKL. The CDR3 consists of 14 residues. The DNA for the CDR3 is TGCGCCAGCAGCCAATTCGGGGATTCGGGCGAGCAGTACTTC. Its translation is CASSQFGDSGEQYF.

On this clone itself: One base away lies a much larger clone, so this may be a sequencing read error. The sample has other DNA sequences that encode this CDR3 too. This chain connects TRBV9 to TRBJ2-7; 10 bases are a match to TRBD1. The CDR3 spans 14 residues. V gave up 3 bases and J gave up 2 bases; unmatched junction bases: 2. Germline CDR1 is SGDLS and CDR2 is YYNGEE. DNA of the CDR3: TGTGCCAGCAGCGAAGGACAGGGGGCCTACGAGCAGTACTTC. Translated: CASSEGQGAYEQYF.

The J gene is TRBJ2-2, the V gene TRBV29-1; D is perhaps TRBD1 (5 bases). The V end lost 6 bases, the J end lost 5 bases, and 19 bases lay between the germline ends. The germline V gene encodes CDR1 SQVTM and CDR2 ANQGSEA. The CDR3 totals 15 residues. This CDR3 is CSVPRNKGQTGELFF. CDR3 coding DNA: TGCAGCGTCCCCCGGAACAAGGGGCAGACCGGGGAGCTGTTTTTT.

The chain carries TRBV6-5 and TRBJ1-1, with D possibly TRBD1 on 5 matching bases. The germline CDR1 and CDR2 sequences are MNHEY and SVGAGI. The CDR3 length is 14 residues. Trimming stripped 4 bases from V and 4 bases from J, with 13 bases between. The CDR3, as DNA: TGTGCCAGCAGTTTGGGACGACTGGGCACTGAAGCTTTCTTT. It yields the protein CASSLGRLGTEAFF.

V is TRBV28 and J is TRBJ2-7; 8 bases line up with TRBD1. The CDR3 has 14 amino acids. Germline CDR1 is MDHEN and CDR2 is SYDVKM. V was clipped by 7 bases and J by 4 bases; unmatched bases: 9. The CDR3 spells CASTLRTGSYEQYF. CDR3 in DNA: TGTGCCAGCACATTGAGGACAGGGAGTTACGAGCAGTACTTC.

Written as DNA, the CDR3 is TGTGCCAGCAGCCAAGCACAGGGGTACACTGAAGCTTTCTTT. This encodes CASSQAQGYTEAFF. The chain has TRBV14 and TRBJ1-1; TRBD1 matches 7 bases. Germline V lookup: CDR1 SGHDN, CDR2 FVKESK. Trimming took 1 base from V and 3 from J; bases not matched to a gene: 2. The CDR3 length is 14 residues.

This clone was seen once. This chain uses TRBV4-2 with TRBJ1-2; D may be TRBD1 (5 bases). The V end was cut by 0 bases, the J end by 0 bases, with 14 bases between. Germline CDR1 and CDR2: LGHNA and YNFKEQ. CDR3 length equals 17 residues. The CDR3 spells CASSQDVLTATNYGYTF. The CDR3 region has the DNA TGTGCCAGCAGCCAAGATGTTTTGACAGCTACTAACTATGGCTACACCTTC.

The chain couples TRBV6-1 to TRBJ1-5; D is uncertain. V lost 5 bases to trimming and J lost 4 bases, with 15 bases between them. Germline CDR1 reads MNHNS; CDR2 reads SASEGT. The CDR3 contains 15 residues. In DNA, the CDR3 is TGTGCCAGCAGTTTAAGGGAGCAGCGAAATCAGCCCCAGCATTTT. Translating gives CASSLREQRNQPQHF.

The chain links TRBV4-3 to TRBJ2-1, with D perhaps matching TRBD2 (6 bases). Trimming took 0 bases from V and 8 from J, leaving 14 bases between them. The CDR3 spans 15 residues. In germline, CDR1 is LGHNA, CDR2 YSLEER. The CDR3 protein is CASSQELRRRDEQFF. The CDR3 region has the DNA TGCGCCAGCAGCCAAGAACTGAGGAGGAGGGATGAGCAGTTCTTC.

On this clone itself: The sample has other DNA sequences that encode this CDR3 too. The chain links TRBV5-4 to TRBJ1-1; possible D gene TRBD1, 5 bases. V was clipped by 3 bases and J by 1 base, with 7 bases between them. Germline V CDR1 and CDR2: SGHNT, YYREEE (reference sequence). CDR3 length equals 13 residues. The CDR3 spells CASSWGRNTEAFF. The CDR3 DNA reads as TGTGCCAGCAGCTGGGGCAGGAACACTGAAGCTTTCTTT.

The rearrangement joins TRBV7-9 to TRBJ1-3, with no clear D. The germline V and J ends were trimmed by 1 base and 2 bases, with 9 bases remaining between them. CDR1 and CDR2 from the germline V gene are SEHNR and FQNEAQ (reference sequence). This CDR3 is built from 15 residues. CDR3 nucleotide sequence: TGTGCCAGCAGCTTAGACAGAAGCCCTGGAAACACCATATATTTT. Its protein is CASSLDRSPGNTIYF.

The CDR3 sequence: CASSSKGGQTNEKLFF. The CDR3 DNA sequence: TGCGCCAGCAGCTCCAAGGGGGGACAGACTAATGAAAAACTGTTTTTT. The gene calls are TRBV5-1 and TRBJ1-4; 7 positions match TRBD1. The junction had 7 bases not matched to a gene; V was cut back by 3 bases and J by 2 bases. CDR1 and CDR2 (germline): SGHRS, YFSETQ. The CDR3 has 16 residues.

The V call is TRBV11-2, the J call TRBJ2-7; 8 positions agree with TRBD1. The length of the CDR3 is 18 residues. The V gene end was trimmed by 1 base and the J gene end by 5 bases; junction bases not matched to a gene: 16. Per the germline V gene, CDR1 is SGHAT and CDR2 is FQNNGV. In DNA form, the CDR3 reads TGTGCCAGCAGCTTAGGGCCCCTGACAGGGGTCGTTAGGGACGAGCAGTACTTC. Translated, it gives CASSLGPLTGVVRDEQYF.

Worth noting for this clone: Because the CDR3 is missing its conserved closing phenylalanine or tryptophan, this is likely a read error. The DNA is left out, because the CDR3 cannot be placed on it with certainty; the CDR3 is given as TCRdb lists it. The J gene is TRBJ1-2, the V gene TRBV10-3; whether TRBD1, the table's D call, matches the DNA was not checked. The length of the CDR3 is 11 amino acids, counting both ends. Germline loops: CDR1 ENHRY, CDR2 SYGVKD. CDR3 residues: CAISEQGRFDL.

This chain connects TRBV2 to TRBJ2-7; a weak D match, TRBD1 (5 bases). The CDR3 contains 13 residues. Deletions cut 3 bases from V and 3 bases from J, with 9 bases between. Germline V gives CDR1 SNHLY, CDR2 FYNNEI. The CDR3 sequence: CASSEAGYYEQYF. CDR3 nucleotides: TGTGCCAGCAGTGAGGCAGGGTACTACGAGCAGTACTTC.

The chain couples TRBV27 to TRBJ1-5, with 7 bases matching TRBD1. J lost 5 bases, V lost 2 bases, and 12 bases had no gene match. The CDR3 sequence is 17 residues long. Germline V CDR1 and CDR2: MNHEY, SMNVEV (reference sequence). The DNA of the CDR3 is TGTGCCAGCAGTTTAGCGATGGTAGGCAGGGGGGATCAGCCCCAGCATTTT. Translated: CASSLAMVGRGDQPQHF.

This clone showed up just once. V and J are TRBV5-4 and TRBJ1-2; unclear D gene. The germline V gene encodes CDR1 SGHNT and CDR2 YYREEE (reference sequence). The CDR3 consists of 14 residues. Trimming pared 5 bases from V and 5 bases from J, leaving 16 bases between. The CDR3 sequence is CASRSDTKEYGYTF. CDR3 bases: TGTGCCAGCAGATCAGACACAAAGGAGTATGGCTACACCTTC.

The rearrangement links TRBV27 to TRBJ1-3; D remains unclear. The CDR3 has 16 residues. V was clipped by 7 bases and J by 3 bases, with 19 bases between them. Germline assignment: CDR1 MNHEY and CDR2 SMNVEV (reference sequence). The CDR3 nucleotides are TGTGCCAGCACTAGCCTTACACAGCTCAGTGGAAACACCATATATTTT. Translating gives CASTSLTQLSGNTIYF.

The V call is TRBV6-1, the J call TRBJ1-1, with D unresolved. The CDR3 totals 13 residues. Looked up from germline, CDR1 is MNHNS and CDR2 is SASEGT. V was trimmed by 5 bases and J by 3 bases, leaving 10 bases between them. This CDR3 is CASSSGGYTEAFF. The CDR3 DNA reads TGTGCCAGCAGTTCCGGAGGGTACACTGAAGCTTTCTTT.

This chain uses TRBV4-1 with TRBJ2-5; D tentatively reads TRBD1 or TRBD2 (5 bases each). Germline V gene lookup returns CDR1 MGHRA and CDR2 YSYEKL. V lost 4 bases and J lost 4, with 19 bases in between. The CDR3 is made up of 16 amino acids. DNA of the CDR3: TGCGCCAGCAGCCCCTTGCCCGGGACCCGTGGAGAGACCCAGTACTTC. It translates to CASSPLPGTRGETQYF.

This clone appeared once. The chain carries TRBV7-2 and TRBJ2-4; 9 bases agree with TRBD1. The V gene end was trimmed by 3 bases and the J gene end by 5 bases; junction bases not matched to a gene: 2. Per germline, CDR1 SGHTA and CDR2 FQGNSA. This CDR3 is built from 14 residues. Here the CDR3 reads CASSFNRGQNIQYF. For the CDR3, the DNA is TGTGCCAGCAGCTTTAACAGGGGGCAAAACATTCAGTACTTC.

Remarks on this clone: Different DNA sequences within this sample yield the same CDR3. The chain joins TRBV4-1 to TRBJ2-7; no clear D gene. This CDR3 spans 13 amino acids. CDR1 and CDR2 from the germline V gene are MGHRA and YSYEKL. V dropped 1 base and J dropped 3 bases, with 7 bases sitting between them. The CDR3, as DNA: TGCGCCAGCAGCCAAGGGGGAAACTACGAGCAGTACTTC. It translates to CASSQGGNYEQYF.

The chain combines TRBV6-6 with TRBJ2-5; tentative D call: TRBD1 (6 bases). Trimming took 0 bases from V and 3 from J, leaving 14 bases between them. The CDR3 consists of 16 residues. Germline assignment: CDR1 MNHNY and CDR2 SVGAGI (reference sequence). The CDR3 bases are TGTGCCAGCAGTTACTCCCCCGGACAGAAAAAAGAGACCCAGTACTTC. This codes for CASSYSPGQKKETQYF.

CDR3 residues: CASRFGGGNEQFF. The CDR3 coding sequence is TGTGCCAGCAGATTCGGAGGGGGTAATGAGCAGTTCTTC. The rearrangement joins TRBV5-4 to TRBJ2-1; the D call may be TRBD1 or TRBD2 (6 bases each). The CDR3 loop spans 13 amino acids. V was pared by 5 bases and J by 7 bases, with 13 bases between. Germline V CDR1 and CDR2: SGHNT, YYREEE (reference sequence). The entire variable domain, with the rest obtained from reference TRBV5-4 and TRBJ2-1, is as follows: ETGVTQSPTHLIKTRGQQVTLRCSSQSGHNTVSWYQQALGQGPQFIFQYYREEENGRGNFPPRFSGLQFPNYSSELNVNALELDDSALYLCASRFGGGNEQFFGPGTRLTVL.

For this clone: Other DNA variants within this sample encode the same CDR3. The V call is TRBV9, the J call TRBJ1-4, with TRBD1 as a possible D gene (6 bases). V dropped 0 bases and J dropped 4 bases, with 10 bases sitting between them. The CDR3 length is 15 residues. From germline, CDR1 is SGDLS and CDR2 YYNGEE. As DNA, the CDR3 is TGTGCCAGCAGCGTAGACGGGACAAATAATGAAAAACTGTTTTTT. It translates to CASSVDGTNNEKLFF.

The chain has TRBV7-9 and TRBJ2-4; tentatively, D is TRBD1 (5 bases). Per the germline V gene, CDR1 is SEHNR and CDR2 is FQNEAQ (reference sequence). This CDR3 contains 16 residues. Trimming took off 2 bases at V and 1 base at J, with 12 bases between the two ends. Here the CDR3 reads CASSLRLQGAKNIQYF. The CDR3 nucleotides are TGTGCCAGCAGCTTACGTCTCCAGGGCGCCAAAAACATTCAGTACTTC.